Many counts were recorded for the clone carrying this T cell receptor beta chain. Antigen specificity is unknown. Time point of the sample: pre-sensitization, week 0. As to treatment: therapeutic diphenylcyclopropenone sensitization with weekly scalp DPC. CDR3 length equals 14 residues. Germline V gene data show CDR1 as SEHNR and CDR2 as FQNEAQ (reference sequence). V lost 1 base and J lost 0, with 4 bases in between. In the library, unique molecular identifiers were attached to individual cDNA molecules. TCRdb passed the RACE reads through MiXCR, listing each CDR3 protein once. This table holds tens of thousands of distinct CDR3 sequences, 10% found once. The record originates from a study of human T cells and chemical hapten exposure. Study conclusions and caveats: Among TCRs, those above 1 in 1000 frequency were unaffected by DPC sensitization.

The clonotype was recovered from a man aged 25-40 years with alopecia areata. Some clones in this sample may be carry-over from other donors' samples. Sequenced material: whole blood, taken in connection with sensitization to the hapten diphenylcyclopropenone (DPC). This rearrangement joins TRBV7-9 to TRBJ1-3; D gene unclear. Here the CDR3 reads CASSLDNSGNTIYF. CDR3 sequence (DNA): TGTGCCAGCAGCTTAGACAACTCTGGAAACACCATATATTTT. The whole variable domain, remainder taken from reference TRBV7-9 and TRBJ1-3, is DTGVSQNPRHKITKRGQNVTFRCDPISEHNRLYWYRQTLGQGPEFLTYFQNEAQLEKSRLLSDRFSAERPKGSFSTLEIQRTEQGDSAMYLCASSLDNSGNTIYFGEGSWLTVV.